This is a list of T cell receptor beta chains from one sample in a study of T cells after yellow fever vaccination. TCRdb re-derived calls from the 5' RACE reads in MiXCR, one entry per CDR3 protein. The sample has about 350,000 distinct CDR3 sequences, approximately 4% seen once; the top ten hold approximately 25%. The specimen was PBMCs, collected 5 days after the yellow fever booster vaccination. These receptors came from a man between 18 and 29 years old who received the YFV17D yellow fever vaccine. Both conserved end residues are part of each CDR3. A D gene is named only where the DNA matches it firmly. Some rows have no size entry. The others give once, few or many, or a class for an expanded clone.

size	V	J	D	CDR3	DNA
-	TRBV4-2	TRBJ2-5	-	CASSQDRTDRETQYF	TGTGCCAGCAGCCAAGATAGGACTGACCGAGAGACCCAGTACTTC
-	TRBV20-1	TRBJ1-2	-	CSASRYTF	TGCAGTGCTAGTCGTTACACCTTC
few	TRBV6-5	TRBJ1-4	TRBD1	CASSYGDRGPTNEKLFF	TGTGCCAGCAGTTACGGGGACAGGGGCCCAACTAATGAAAAACTGTTTTTT
few	TRBV4-1	TRBJ2-5	TRBD1	CASSHLPGQGQETQYF	TGCGCCAGCAGCCACCTCCCGGGACAGGGTCAAGAGACCCAGTACTTC
-	TRBV7-9	TRBJ2-2	TRBD2	CASPGLGRAGELFF	TGTGCCAGCCCAGGACTAGGTCGCGCCGGGGAGCTGTTTTTT
few	TRBV18	TRBJ1-1	-	CASSPRQPLNTEAFF	TGTGCCAGCTCACCTCGACAGCCACTGAACACTGAAGCTTTCTTT
many	TRBV7-9	TRBJ2-1	-	CASMEGGFNEQFF	TGTGCCAGCATGGAGGGTGGGTTCAATGAGCAGTTCTTC
few	TRBV7-2	TRBJ2-5	-	CASSFDRGAGETQYF	TGTGCCAGCAGCTTCGACCGCGGAGCAGGAGAGACCCAGTACTTC
many	TRBV29-1	TRBJ2-5	TRBD2	CSVAFWGGTGETQYF	TGCAGCGTTGCTTTTTGGGGAGGGACCGGAGAGACCCAGTACTTC
-	TRBV5-1	TRBJ2-2	TRBD2	CASSLELAGGPNTGELFF	TGCGCCAGCAGCTTGGAACTAGCGGGGGGACCGAACACCGGGGAGCTGTTTTTT
-	TRBV20-1	TRBJ1-5	-	CSAERQGFNQPQHF	TGCAGTGCAGAAAGGCAGGGGTTCAATCAGCCCCAGCATTTT
few	TRBV20-1	TRBJ2-1	-	CSAPTPSRSYNEQFF	TGCAGTGCCCCTACGCCTAGCCGCTCCTACAATGAGCAGTTCTTC
-	TRBV12-3/TRBV12-4	TRBJ1-2	TRBD1	CASNLVQGAQGYTF	TGTGCCAGCAACCTGGTACAGGGGGCGCAGGGCTACACCTTC
many	TRBV7-8	TRBJ1-6	-	CASSLVKGRLTNSPLHF	TGTGCCAGCAGCTTAGTTAAGGGGCGCTTAACCAATTCACCCCTCCACTTT
many	TRBV27	TRBJ1-4	-	CASSLGPLGQLEEKLFF	TGTGCCAGCAGTTTGGGACCCTTGGGGCAGCTGGAAGAAAAACTGTTTTTT
-	TRBV20-1	TRBJ1-1	-	CSARAAANTEAFF	TGCAGTGCTAGAGCGGCAGCGAACACTGAAGCTTTCTTT
many	TRBV7-3	TRBJ2-2	-	CASSLGANTGELFF	TGTGCCAGCAGCTTAGGGGCGAACACCGGGGAGCTGTTTTTT
many	TRBV15	TRBJ1-6	TRBD1	CATSRQGSSPLHF	TGTGCCACCAGTAGACAGGGGAGCTCACCCCTCCACTTT
-	TRBV7-2	TRBJ1-4	-	CASSLSKGPDWEKLFF	TGTGCCAGCAGCTTATCGAAGGGGCCGGATTGGGAAAAACTGTTTTTT
-	TRBV20-1	TRBJ2-3	TRBD2	CSARSAGVGTDTQYF	TGCAGTGCTAGATCCGCGGGGGTAGGGACAGATACGCAGTATTTT
-	TRBV9	TRBJ1-6	-	CASSADIPVDSPLHF	TGTGCCAGCAGCGCGGACATACCCGTGGATTCACCCCTCCACTTT
few	TRBV7-3	TRBJ1-1	-	CASSLNGAGTEAFF	TGTGCCAGCAGCTTAAACGGGGCAGGTACTGAAGCTTTCTTT
many	TRBV7-6	TRBJ2-2	-	CASSTPFGELFF	TGTGCCAGCAGCACCCCCTTTGGGGAGCTGTTTTTT
-	TRBV3-1	TRBJ1-1	-	CASSRYRVRENTEAFF	TGTGCCAGCAGCCGATACAGGGTGAGGGAGAACACTGAAGCTTTCTTT
few	TRBV20-1	TRBJ1-1	-	CSARPGSRNTEAFF	TGCAGTGCTAGACCCGGATCTAGGAACACTGAAGCTTTCTTT
few	TRBV12-3/TRBV12-4	TRBJ2-1	-	CASGDEDIYNEQFF	TGTGCCAGCGGGGACGAGGATATATACAATGAGCAGTTCTTC
few	TRBV19	TRBJ2-2	-	CASSIRGRNTGELFF	TGTGCCAGTAGTATAAGGGGTCGAAACACCGGGGAGCTGTTTTTT
-	TRBV20-1	TRBJ2-7	-	CSARGEGREQYF	TGCAGTGCTAGAGGGGAAGGTCGGGAGCAGTACTTC
many	TRBV20-1	TRBJ2-3	-	CSASLTERDAYF	TGCAGTGCTTCCCTTACAGAGAGAGATGCGTATTTT
many	TRBV7-2	TRBJ2-1	TRBD1	CASSFIGTASYNEQFF	TGTGCCAGCAGCTTCATTGGGACAGCTTCCTACAATGAGCAGTTCTTC
-	TRBV12-3/TRBV12-4	TRBJ2-3	TRBD2	CASSILAGTDTQYF	TGTGCCAGCAGTATACTAGCGGGGACAGATACGCAGTATTTT
few	TRBV4-1	TRBJ1-1	-	CASRRRGSLNTEAFF	TGCGCCAGCAGACGCCGTGGCAGTTTGAACACTGAAGCTTTCTTT
-	TRBV5-4	TRBJ1-4	-	CASSKNRELFF	TGTGCCAGCAGCAAGAATAGGGAACTGTTTTTT
few	TRBV6-5	TRBJ2-7	-	CASSYTGAYEQYF	TGTGCCAGCAGTTACACGGGGGCCTACGAGCAGTACTTC
-	TRBV7-9	TRBJ1-4	-	CASSTLRGRTNEKLFF	TGTGCCAGCAGCACCCTCCGGGGCAGAACTAATGAAAAACTGTTTTTT
many	TRBV28	TRBJ2-5	-	CASSLLGYRETQYF	TGTGCCAGCAGTTTATTGGGGTACAGGGAGACCCAGTACTTC
many	TRBV7-2	TRBJ1-1	TRBD1	CASSVPGQYTEAFF	TGTGCCAGCAGCGTACCGGGACAGTACACTGAAGCTTTCTTT
-	TRBV5-6	TRBJ2-1	TRBD2	CASSVGAGGPFEQFF	TGTGCCAGCAGCGTCGGGGCGGGGGGGCCTTTTGAGCAGTTCTTC
few	TRBV2	TRBJ1-1	-	CASISGRDGFAFF	TGTGCCAGCATATCCGGCAGGGATGGTTTCGCTTTCTTT
many	TRBV7-6	TRBJ2-5	TRBD1	CASSLNPGGAETQYF	TGTGCCAGCAGCTTGAACCCAGGGGGCGCCGAGACCCAGTACTTC
many	TRBV12-3/TRBV12-4	TRBJ2-3	-	CASSGGGTDTQYF	TGTGCCAGCAGTGGAGGGGGTACAGATACGCAGTATTTT
few	TRBV5-1	TRBJ2-2	-	CASSFEQNTGELFF	TGCGCCAGCAGCTTCGAACAGAACACCGGGGAGCTGTTTTTT
many	TRBV15	TRBJ2-6	-	CATSTHGAAGANVLTF	TGTGCCACCAGCACCCATGGGGCGGCTGGGGCCAACGTCCTGACTTTC